This T cell receptor beta chain was identified in a study of T cell responses to AZD1222 COVID-19 vaccine. Study-level background: Investigators merged groups given second doses at roughly 4 or roughly 12 weeks. Points from the study as a whole: Researchers report vaccine-associated CD4 TCRs spanning spike, with dominance at 160-218 and 743-854. Reportedly, nearly half of unique spike TCRs recognized epitopes outside B.1.351/B.1.1.7 mutations.

About this clone itself: The antigen is not known.

The assay was immunoSEQ multiplex PCR, and TCRdb's table has in-frame clones only and misses some. The sample shows 70,000 to 80,000 clones, 86% of them seen only once. In germline, CDR1 is MGHDK, CDR2 SYGVNS. Between the trimmed V and J ends, which lost 5 bases and 6 bases, there was a span of 13 bases. The CDR3 is 13 amino acids. The source material was peripheral blood, sampled on day 0 of AZD1222 vaccination. The J gene is TRBJ1-2, the V gene TRBV25-1; unclear D gene. This receptor was obtained from an adult in good health. DNA of the CDR3: TGTGCCAGCAGTTCCTCGGACGTCGATGGCTACACCTTC. Protein sequence: CASSSSDVDGYTF.